What follows is one TCR beta chain and its context. It lacks a known antigen. No base quality values were provided; no much bigger clone lies one nucleotide off. The library was obtained by the immunoSEQ multiplex PCR assay. A mixture of 60 forward primers for TCR Vbeta segments and 13 reverse primers for TCR Jbeta segments was used in the multiplex PCR. A multiplex PCR assay on genomic DNA amplified the CDR3 region of rearranged TCR beta genes. On the Illumina HiSeq System, the amplified TCR beta libraries were sequenced as 87-base-pair reads. From the authors' description of their analysis: Across the roughly 600 repertoires, a later analysis counted around 80 million unique TCR beta chains, 9 million to 14 million of which were shared by at least two donors. Raw reads were error-corrected and collapsed into unique sequences by a nearest-neighbor algorithm in which closely related sequences were merged to remove PCR and sequencing errors. Alignment of CDR3 sequences to IMGT reference sequences was used to assign V, D and J gene segments. For a sequence to be retained, a match of at least six nucleotides to both a V gene segment and a J gene segment was required. Rearrangements were called productive when the CDR3 lacked stop codons and stayed in frame with V and J; all others were non-productive. Following IMGT convention, CDR3 was defined as the stretch from the second conserved V-encoded cysteine to the conserved J-encoded phenylalanine. The earlier analysis of roughly 590 of the donors excluded any sequence lacking an unambiguous match to a single V gene segment. An earlier analysis of 450 to 650 of the donors called V segments functional above 56.7% productive rearrangements and segregating when the between-donor standard deviation exceeded 5%. A statistical classification framework was built to diagnose cytomegalovirus status from the catalog of TCR beta chain sequences. A later analysis assigned V and J genes by comparing TCR nucleotide sequences with IMGT/GENE-DB human TR gene sequences. The TCRdist pipeline was used in a later analysis to assign CDR3 sequences and most-parsimonious VDJ recombination scenarios. In a later analysis, each TCR beta chain was defined by its CDR3 amino acid sequence together with its V-gene family, and reads lacking a unique V-gene family were excluded. In a later analysis, around 600 highly shared, low-generation-probability nucleotide sequences were removed to address suspected cross-contamination and a sequencing artifact. A later analysis calculated a clonal expansion index for each public chain from normalized within-repertoire ranks of inferred template counts. Generation probabilities in a later analysis came from a VDJ recombination model fitted to out-of-frame rearrangements, and those results were checked against IGoR. In a later analysis, hypergeometric tests were used to score TCR-TCR, TCR-HLA and TCR-CMV co-occurrence, with a repertoire-size bias correction applied to TCR pairs. In a later analysis, false discovery rates were estimated by permuting HLA or CMV assignments 20 times. In a later analysis, co-occurring TCRs were grouped using DBSCAN, with TCRdist sequence similarity added in when clustering inside HLA-allele-positive subsets. For co-occurrence clustering, repertoires with fewer than 30,000 or more than 120,000 public chains were excluded, along with five or six repertoires with anomalous nucleotide sharing. TCRdb took this table from immuneACCESS and kept in-frame rearrangements with V and J called. Such tables lack part of the clones; where checked against another copy, unresolved V genes explain under half of the gap, and the rest is unexplained. The V and J calls and clone size come from that table; D and trimming were worked out from the DNA. This sample lists some 150,000 clones; approximately 79% were detected once. The top ten constitute around 4% of the sample.

The germline ends are 20 bases apart after V is trimmed by 5 bases and J by 7 bases. Reading the germline V gene gives CDR1 MDHEN and CDR2 SYDVKM. Reading from cysteine to phenylalanine, the CDR3 counts 15 amino acids. Only the CDR3 region is kept as DNA, spanning 45 bases read in frame from base 1. The entry originates in a study of cytomegalovirus exposure and HLA in healthy donors (dated by TCRdb to 2016 to 2017). Regarding the study in general: According to an earlier analysis of a few hundred of the donors, roughly 180 million T cells yielded 117 million unique TCR beta sequences and less than 300 Gb of sequence data. Every repertoire in the discovery cohort had been generated on one and the same sequencing platform. About 320 gigabases of sequencing data and 80 million or so unique TCR sequences were included in an early release covering 550 to 800 HLA-typed donors. A later genetic analysis used genome-wide SNP genotypes for about three fifths of the roughly 700 donors, treating that subset as a discovery cohort. The study was designed to test whether signatures of past pathogen exposure could be identified by cataloging public T cell receptors. The later analysis used no new phenotypic data to find candidate immune exposures, relying instead on TCR beta sequences and their occurrence across donors. HLA typing included class I and class II loci at four-digit resolution. The T cell repertoires of some 700 subjects were profiled by immunosequencing and related to cytomegalovirus serostatus. A separate validation cohort of over 95 different subjects was used in addition to the 666-subject first cohort. To study patterns of TCR occurrence, a later analysis re-analyzed previously published TCR beta repertoires from under 750 donors and added high-resolution HLA genotyping. To predict cytomegalovirus infection status, the study brought together high-throughput TCR immunosequencing, statistical association of individual TCRs with disease status, and machine learning. Of the 398 genotyped donors, around 81% fell in the genetic ancestry cluster associated with self-reported Caucasian donors. Alongside the repertoire data, information on donor age, sex, ethnicity and CMV serostatus was compiled. An earlier analysis of approximately 580 of the donors used high-throughput TCR beta sequencing to judge whether each TCR beta V gene segment behaved as functional or pseudogenic. About 5 DR-DQ haplotypes were handled as single units for association and clustering, since linkage in the cohort was strong. Typing coverage varied by locus: roughly 629-640 donors for A, B, C, DRB1 and DQB1; approximately 500 for DQA1; over 600 for DPA1; roughly 450 for DPB1. Among 398 genotyped donors of the cohort, an average of about 240,000 unique TCR beta nucleotide sequences were sequenced per donor, about a sixth of them non-productive. Study-wide conclusions, independent of this receptor: While some public TCRs were present in many individuals, most TCR sequences turned up only very rarely across donors. According to a later analysis, most CMV-associated TCR beta chains appeared to be HLA-restricted, and the HLA associations seemed to be driven largely by CMV exposure. In vitro tests confirmed that a few of the cytomegalovirus-associated TCR beta chains recognize cytomegalovirus antigens. HLA typing was unavailable for some donors at each locus, so association tests used only the typed subset. Roughly uniform sequencing depth across donors was assumed in presence/absence analyses, although this assumption may not hold. A further reported finding was that TCR beta sequences accurately predicted the HLA-A and HLA-B alleles for most subjects in the first cohort. The only immune exposure information available for the cohort was CMV serostatus. The authors suggested that the approach could potentially be generalized to other disease states and immunological phenotypes. The classifier was reported to diagnose cytomegalovirus status with high specificity and sensitivity in both the original cohort and the validation cohort. Correlated functional status among segregating V segments might reflect linkage disequilibrium, but an unknown experimental factor could not be ruled out. Some IMGT-functional V segments, including TRBV6-2 and TRBV6-3, could not be distinguished by the 87-base-pair reads and were therefore excluded. A cluster of highly shared sequence variants was judged likely to be a technical artifact of the sequencing pipeline. The cohort was sequenced for TCR beta chains only, and without alpha or paired-chain data the features that could be detected were limited. In a later genetic analysis, fewer N-insertions in productive TCRs were reported among donors in an Asian-associated ancestry cluster than the roughly 710-donor mean. When HLA alleles, especially DR and DQ, strongly co-occurred, TCR associations were difficult to assign to individual alleles. In a later analysis, several top co-occurrence clusters were reported to appear linked to parvovirus B19, influenza, CMV and Epstein-Barr virus. A later analysis associated 16,951 TCR beta sequences with specific HLA alleles at a false discovery rate of 0.05. In a later analysis, the rate of TCR association differed among HLA loci, with DRB1 alleles having the most associated TCRs and HLA-C alleles having the fewest. Some 15 rarely observed V segments, including chromosome 9 orphons, were excluded from the earlier analysis of several hundred of the donors because counts were too low. In a later analysis, HLA-associated TCR beta chains were found to be more clonally expanded and to have lower generation probabilities than equally common non-associated chains. The study gave a list of about 150 TCR beta chains associated with cytomegalovirus. In an earlier analysis of some 550 of the donors, most TCR beta V segments were observed in productive rearrangements about 87% or about 30% of the time, broadly matching IMGT annotations. In a later genetic analysis, a missense DCLRE1C variant was associated with V-gene and J-gene trimming of TCR beta chains, and the association was replicated in an independent cohort.

The cohort comprised more than 550 healthy bone marrow donors. Cohort members were all nominally healthy when sampled, although unrecorded immune exposures were likely present. The donor was CMV seronegative and belonged to the group of 380 or so seronegative cohort members. Every donor gave a peripheral blood sample, and the peripheral blood mononuclear cells from that sample were used for TCR beta sequencing. Genomic DNA was extracted from the blood cell samples with the Qiagen DNeasy Blood Extraction Kit. The chain is encoded by TRBV28 joined to TRBJ1-2; TRBD1 is a possible D gene, resting on 6 matching bases. The sequence derives from a man aged 40-49 years in good health and CMV-seronegative. The sample taken for sequencing was PBMCs. The DNA reads as follows: TGTGCCAGCAGTACCATCGCGAACAGGGATTCTGGCTACACCTTC. Its translation is CASSTIANRDSGYTF.